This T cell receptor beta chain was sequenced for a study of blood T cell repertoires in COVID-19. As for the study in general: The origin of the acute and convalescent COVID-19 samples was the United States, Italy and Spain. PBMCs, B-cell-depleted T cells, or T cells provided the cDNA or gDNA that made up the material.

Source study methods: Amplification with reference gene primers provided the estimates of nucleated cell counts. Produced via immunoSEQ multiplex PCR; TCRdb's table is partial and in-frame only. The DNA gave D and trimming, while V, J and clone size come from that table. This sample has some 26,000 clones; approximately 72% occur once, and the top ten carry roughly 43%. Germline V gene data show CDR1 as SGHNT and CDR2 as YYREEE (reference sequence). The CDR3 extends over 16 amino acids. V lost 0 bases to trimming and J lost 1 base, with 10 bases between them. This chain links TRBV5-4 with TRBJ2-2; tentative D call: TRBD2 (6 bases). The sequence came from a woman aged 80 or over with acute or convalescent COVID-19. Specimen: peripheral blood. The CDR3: CASSLEGGLNTGELFF. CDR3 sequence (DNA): TGTGCCAGCAGCTTGGAAGGAGGGTTGAACACCGGGGAGCTGTTTTTT.